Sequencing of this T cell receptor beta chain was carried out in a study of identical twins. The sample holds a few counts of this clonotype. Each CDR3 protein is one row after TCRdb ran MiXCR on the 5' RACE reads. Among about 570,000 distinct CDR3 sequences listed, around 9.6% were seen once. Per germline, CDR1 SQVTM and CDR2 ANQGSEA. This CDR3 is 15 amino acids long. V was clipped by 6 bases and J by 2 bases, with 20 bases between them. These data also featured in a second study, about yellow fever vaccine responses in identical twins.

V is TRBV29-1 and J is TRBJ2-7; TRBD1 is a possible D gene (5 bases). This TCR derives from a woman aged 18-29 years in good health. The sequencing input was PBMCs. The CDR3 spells CSVESATANTYEQYF. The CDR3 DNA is TGCAGCGTAGAGAGCGCGACAGCTAATACCTACGAGCAGTACTTC.